Sequencing of this TCR beta chain was carried out in a study of blood T cell repertoires in COVID-19. As for the study in general: COVID-19 samples, acute and convalescent, were from the United States, Italy and Spain. Sources were T cells, B-cell-depleted T cells, or PBMCs; the material itself was cDNA or gDNA.

Study processing details: Reference gene primer amplification gave estimated nucleated cell counts. Profiled with immunoSEQ multiplex PCR; TCRdb holds only in-frame clones, not every one. V, J and clone size reflect that table, while D and trimming were determined from the DNA. The table lists 260,000 or so clones, 80% to 90% of them singletons. A word on this clone: Distinct nucleotide sequences in the sample also encode this CDR3.

CDR1 and CDR2 (germline): DFQATT, SNEGSKA (reference sequence). The CDR3 has 11 amino acids. With 1 base removed from V and 8 bases from J, the gap between germline ends came to 8 bases. J is TRBJ1-2 and V is TRBV20-1; unclear D gene. The specimen was peripheral blood. The clonotype comes from a man older than 75 with acute or convalescent COVID-19. CDR3 sequence: CSARAVGGYTF. The CDR3, as DNA: TGCAGTGCTAGAGCCGTGGGCGGCTACACCTTC.